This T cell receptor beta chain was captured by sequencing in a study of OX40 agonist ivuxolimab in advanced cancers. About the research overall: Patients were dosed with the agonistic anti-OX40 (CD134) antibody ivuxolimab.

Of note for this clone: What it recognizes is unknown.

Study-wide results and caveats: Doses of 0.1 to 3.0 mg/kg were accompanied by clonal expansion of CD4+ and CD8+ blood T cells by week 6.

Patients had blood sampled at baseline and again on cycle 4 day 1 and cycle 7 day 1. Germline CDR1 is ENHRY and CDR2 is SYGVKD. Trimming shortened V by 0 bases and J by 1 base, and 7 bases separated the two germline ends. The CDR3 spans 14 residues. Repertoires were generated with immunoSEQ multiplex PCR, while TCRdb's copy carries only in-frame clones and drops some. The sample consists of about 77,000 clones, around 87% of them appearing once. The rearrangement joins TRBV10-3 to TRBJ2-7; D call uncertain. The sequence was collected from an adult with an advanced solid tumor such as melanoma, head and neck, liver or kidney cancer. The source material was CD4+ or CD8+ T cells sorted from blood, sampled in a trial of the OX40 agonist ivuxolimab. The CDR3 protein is CAISESGGSYEQYF. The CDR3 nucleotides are TGTGCCATCAGTGAGTCCGGCGGTTCCTACGAGCAGTACTTC.